Presented here are 13 T cell receptor beta chains from one specimen sequenced in a study of identical twins. TCRdb analysed the 5' RACE reads with MiXCR anew, one entry per CDR3 protein. The repertoire has 200,000 to 300,000 distinct CDR3 sequences, 10% to 15% of them found once; the top ten carry roughly 4%. These data also formed part of another study, on yellow fever vaccine responses in identical twins.

The sample consisted of memory (CD45RO+) T cells sorted from blood. These receptors all stem from a woman between 18 and 29 years old in good health.

The table lists this clonotype with a few counts. The V and J genes are TRBV29-1 and TRBJ2-5; no clear D. V dropped 5 bases and J dropped 0 bases, with 13 bases sitting between them. The CDR3 length is 14 residues. Germline lookup yields CDR1 SQVTM and CDR2 ANQGSEA. The DNA of the CDR3 is TGCAGCGTTTCGAAGACCCAGTACCAAGAGACCCAGTACTTC. It encodes CSVSKTQYQETQYF. Using reference TRBV29-1 and TRBJ2-5 for the parts outside the CDR3, the full variable domain is SAVISQKPSRDICQRGTSLTIQCQVDSQVTMMFWYRQQPGQSLTLIATANQGSEATYESGFVIDKFPISRPNLTFSTLTVSNMSPEDSSIYLCSVSKTQYQETQYFGPGTRLLVL.

Only a few counts were recorded for this clonotype. The J gene is TRBJ2-1, the V gene TRBV10-3; 9 nucleotides agree with TRBD2. The germline V gene encodes CDR1 ENHRY and CDR2 SYGVKD. This CDR3 contains 19 residues. V gave up 4 bases and J gave up 1 base; unmatched junction bases: 14. The CDR3 region is CAISGPGLAVATSYNEQFF. Written as DNA, the CDR3 is TGTGCCATCAGTGGACCGGGACTAGCAGTAGCAACTTCCTACAATGAGCAGTTCTTC.

The chain has TRBV27 and TRBJ2-7; maybe TRBD2 (6 bases). The V end was cut by 3 bases, the J end by 0 bases, with 21 bases between. The germline gives CDR1 MNHEY, CDR2 SMNVEV (reference sequence). The CDR3 has 18 amino acids. The CDR3 bases are TGTGCCAGCAGTTTCGCGTGGCTCTCCGGGACTGCCTCCTACGAGCAGTACTTC. Translation gives CASSFAWLSGTASYEQYF.

The chain is built from TRBV12-3 or TRBV12-4 and TRBJ2-7, with a weak D call TRBD2 (7 bases). This CDR3 comprises 15 residues. The germline V and J ends were trimmed by 3 bases and 3 bases, with 15 bases remaining between them. In nucleotides, the CDR3 is TGTGCCAGCAGTTTGGTGGCGGGGGCCAACTACGAGCAGTACTTC. Protein product: CASSLVAGANYEQYF.

This clonotype came up once. The rearrangement joins TRBV9 to TRBJ2-2; 9 positions match TRBD2. Per germline, CDR1 SGDLS and CDR2 YYNGEE. The CDR3 runs 17 residues. V trimming: 4 bases; J trimming: 8 bases; junction bases outside the gene matches: 15. The CDR3 bases are TGTGCCAGCAGCCCGAGAGCGGGAGGCGCAGGGAGGGGGGAGCTGTTTTTT. Encoded protein: CASSPRAGGAGRGELFF.

This clonotype has a count of ten or more. The chain uses TRBV24-1 and TRBJ1-5; the match to TRBD1 covers 8 bases. Germline lookup yields CDR1 KGHDR and CDR2 SFDVKD. This CDR3 is 14 amino acids long. The ends lost 9 bases at V and 5 bases at J; junction bases unmatched: 8. Here the CDR3 reads CATSGTGGDQPQHF. CDR3 DNA sequence: TGTGCCACCTCCGGGACAGGAGGCGATCAGCCCCAGCATTTT.

The chain recombines TRBV30 with TRBJ2-7; possibly TRBD2 for D (7 bases). V lost 1 base and J lost 2, with 12 bases in between. The CDR3 is made up of 14 amino acids. Per germline, CDR1 GTSNPN and CDR2 SVGIG (reference sequence). This chain's CDR3 is CAWSAGGKAYEQYF. CDR3 coding DNA: TGTGCCTGGAGTGCGGGGGGCAAGGCCTACGAGCAGTACTTC.

This clonotype was counted only a few times. The chain's CDR3 is CSVDGKGRGTDTQYF. As DNA, the CDR3 is TGCAGCGTTGATGGTAAGGGGCGCGGCACAGATACGCAGTATTTT. The V and J genes are TRBV29-1 and TRBJ2-3; the D gene is possibly TRBD1 (5 bases). The CDR3 loop spans 15 amino acids. Germline V gene lookup returns CDR1 SQVTM and CDR2 ANQGSEA. Trimming took 3 bases from V and 1 from J, leaving 14 bases between them.

In this sample, this clonotype turned up a few times. This chain links TRBV7-9 with TRBJ2-3; D assignment may be TRBD1 or TRBD2 (5 bases each). Trimming took 5 bases from V and 1 from J, leaving 16 bases between them. Germline values: CDR1 SEHNR, CDR2 FQNEAQ (reference sequence). CDR3 size: 16 residues. CDR3 residues: CASSMGTHGGTDTQYF. The CDR3 DNA sequence: TGTGCCAGCAGCATGGGGACCCACGGGGGCACAGATACGCAGTATTTT. The variable domain in full, with the rest retrieved from reference TRBV7-9 and TRBJ2-3, is DTGVSQNPRHKITKRGQNVTFRCDPISEHNRLYWYRQTLGQGPEFLTYFQNEAQLEKSRLLSDRFSAERPKGSFSTLEIQRTEQGDSAMYLCASSMGTHGGTDTQYFGPGTRLTVL.

The gene calls are TRBV5-6 and TRBJ2-7; the D is unclear. CDR3 length: 17 amino acids. Germline-derived CDR1 and CDR2 are SGHDT and YYEEEE. V was pared by 2 bases and J by 0 bases, with 18 bases between. CDR3 protein: CASSFPRAAHISYEQYF. The CDR3 DNA is TGTGCCAGCAGCTTCCCCCGGGCAGCGCATATCTCCTACGAGCAGTACTTC.

There are many counts of this clonotype. The rearrangement links TRBV12-3 or TRBV12-4 to TRBJ1-5; unclear D gene. This CDR3 is built from 15 residues. V dropped 3 bases and J dropped 0 bases, with 9 bases sitting between them. CDR3 coding DNA: TGTGCCAGCAGTTTTAACGGGGATAGCAATCAGCCCCAGCATTTT. Protein sequence: CASSFNGDSNQPQHF.

V is TRBV6-5 and J is TRBJ2-3; D remains unclear. CDR1 and CDR2 (germline): MNHEY, SVGAGI. CDR3 length: 13 amino acids. Trimming took off 2 bases at V and 1 base at J, with 4 bases between the two ends. CDR3 region: CASSYRGTDTQYF. The DNA for the CDR3 is TGTGCCAGCAGTTACCGTGGCACAGATACGCAGTATTTT.

This clonotype was counted at least ten times. The genes are TRBV12-3 or TRBV12-4 and TRBJ2-7; 9 nucleotides match TRBD2. The CDR3 is 13 amino acids. V dropped 6 bases and J dropped 3; count of bases not matched to a gene: 3. The CDR3 region has the DNA TGTGCCAGCAGAGGGACTAGCTACTACGAGCAGTACTTC. Its translation is CASRGTSYYEQYF.